This T cell receptor beta chain was profiled in a study of vaccination and CD4 T cells after COVID-19. Looking at the study overall: There were six male and four female convalescents, and two of them were Hispanic.

With V trimmed by 5 bases and J by 8 bases, 11 bases remained unmatched. There are 14 residues in the CDR3. The germline V gene has CDR1 DFQATT and CDR2 SNEGSKA (reference sequence). Concerning this clonotype itself: What it binds is not known.

Sample treatment: roughly ten-day PBMC culture with coronavirus spike peptide pools or control peptides (ViraFEST assay). General study results and limits: Detection of a median roughly 85% of reactive clones in convalescent patients was confined to the period after vaccination.

Cultured CD4+ T-cell DNA underwent Oncomine TCR Beta short-read sequencing. TCRdb redid the calling of the PCR reads with MiXCR, one entry per CDR3 protein. The repertoire holds more than 7,500 distinct CDR3 sequences, with 50% to 60% as singletons. The chain recombines TRBV20-1 with TRBJ1-1; the match to TRBD1 covers 10 bases. The sequence was obtained from a human donor who had recovered from COVID-19. Material for sequencing was CD4+ T cells from blood, cultured in vitro. The CDR3 sequence is CSAATGTGAPEAFF. Written as DNA, the CDR3 is TGCAGTGCTGCTACCGGGACAGGGGCTCCAGAAGCTTTCTTT.